The rows below give T cell receptor beta chains drawn from one sample of a study of blood T cell repertoires in COVID-19. Profiling relied on immunoSEQ multiplex PCR, and the TCRdb table lists in-frame clones only, not all of them. The sample lists 90,000 to 120,000 clones, approximately 88% occurring once. The sequenced material came from peripheral blood. The receptors come from a man aged 50 to 60 with active or convalescent COVID-19. The CDR3 runs from the conserved cysteine through the conserved F or W. D genes are given only for firm matches. Rows may omit the clone size; those that give it use once, few, many or a size class.

clone_size cdr3_length j_call v_call d_call cdr3_nt cdr3_aa
. 15 TRBJ2-7 TRBV27 TRBD1 TGTGCCAGCAGTTTATCGTACAGGGGCGCCTACGAGCAGTACTTC CASSLSYRGAYEQYF
once 13 TRBJ1-2 TRBV28 . TGTGCCAGCAGTTGGGAGGGACACTATGGCTACACCTTC CASSWEGHYGYTF
. 16 TRBJ1-3 TRBV27 . TGTGCCAGCAGCCCGGTGTCGTGGGAGGGTGGAAACACCATATATTTT CASSPVSWEGGNTIYF
. 17 TRBJ1-6 TRBV4-2 . TGTGCCAGCAGCCAAGTCTCCAAGAGCTCCTATAATTCACCCCTCCACTTT CASSQVSKSSYNSPLHF
once 14 TRBJ1-2 TRBV28 . TGTGCCAGCAGTTCTAGACGACAGTCCTATGGCTACACCTTC CASSSRRQSYGYTF
. 16 TRBJ2-4 TRBV6-5 . TGTGCCAGCAGTTACTTATCGTCCGGGGCCAAAAACATTCAGTACTTC CASSYLSSGAKNIQYF
. 15 TRBJ2-1 TRBV28 . TGTGCCAGCAGTAGGTCGGGTACCTCCTACAATGAGCAGTTCTTC CASSRSGTSYNEQFF
. 15 TRBJ1-1 TRBV7-7 . TGTGCTGAGGGCCTGGGGGGGCCGGGGAACACTGAAGCTTTCTTT CAEGLGGPGNTEAFF
. 16 TRBJ1-1 TRBV5-1 TRBD1 TGCGCCAGCAGCCCTCGGACAGGGGCCCTTTACACTGAAGCTTTCTTT CASSPRTGALYTEAFF
. 14 TRBJ1-1 TRBV19 TRBD1 TGTGCCAGTAGGGACAGGAGTTCGCGCACTGAAGCTTTCTTT CASRDRSSRTEAFF
. 14 TRBJ1-1 TRBV18 TRBD1 TGTGCCAGCTCTCCGCAGGGGGCTGAGACTGAAGCTTTCTTT CASSPQGAETEAFF
. 14 TRBJ1-2 TRBV18 . TGTGCCAGCTCACCAGACGGAGTTAACTATGGCTACACCTTC CASSPDGVNYGYTF
. 14 TRBJ1-2 TRBV28 . TGTGCCAGCAGTTCTTTGATGGGGACTAGTGGCTACACCTTC CASSSLMGTSGYTF
. 14 TRBJ2-7 TRBV30 TRBD1 TGTGCCTGGAGTGGGGGGACAGGATCCTACGAGCAGTACTTC CAWSGGTGSYEQYF
. 15 TRBJ2-7 TRBV30 . TGTGCCTGGAGTCGTAATGGGGGGAGCTCCTACGAGCAGTACTTC CAWSRNGGSSYEQYF
. 15 TRBJ1-3 TRBV4-3 TRBD1 TGCGCCAGCAGCCCGGGACAGATCTCTGGAAACACCATATATTTT CASSPGQISGNTIYF
. 14 TRBJ2-5 TRBV27 . TGTGCCAGCAGTCCGCGGGACGCGCAAGAGACCCAGTACTTC CASSPRDAQETQYF
. 16 TRBJ2-1 TRBV15 TRBD2 TGTGCCACCAGCAGAGTCGGACTAGCGGACGACAATGAGCAGTTCTTC CATSRVGLADDNEQFF
. 13 TRBJ1-2 TRBV30 TRBD1 TGTGCCGGCCCCCGGGACAGTCAATATGGCTACACCTTC CAGPRDSQYGYTF
. 13 TRBJ1-5 TRBV7-2 TRBD1 TGTGCCAGCAGCTCGGACAGGGCTCAGCCCCAGCATTTT CASSSDRAQPQHF
few 14 TRBJ2-1 TRBV4-3 TRBD2 TGCGCCAGCAGCTATCTAGCGGGAGGCAATGAGCAGTTCTTC CASSYLAGGNEQFF
. 15 TRBJ2-1 TRBV7-2 . TGTGCCAGCAGCCTCAGTGGGGGGAGTATCAATGAGCAGTTCTTC CASSLSGGSINEQFF
. 11 TRBJ1-1 TRBV20-1 . TGCAGTGCTAGGGACTACACTGAAGCTTTCTTT CSARDYTEAFF
. 15 TRBJ1-6 TRBV18 TRBD1 TGTGCCAGCTCACCAGTTCAGGGGGAGGATTCACCCCTCCACTTT CASSPVQGEDSPLHF
. 14 TRBJ1-2 TRBV7-9 . TGTGCCAGCAGCTTAGCCGGGCAGGGCAGGGGCTACACCTTC CASSLAGQGRGYTF
. 16 TRBJ1-1 TRBV7-9 TRBD1 TGTGCCAGCAGCCTCATCCAGGGGGCGAGGAACACTGAAGCTTTCTTT CASSLIQGARNTEAFF
. 14 TRBJ1-2 TRBV10-3 . TGTGCCATCAGCCCCAGGACGGAGGCGGGTTTCTACACCTTC CAISPRTEAGFYTF
. 16 TRBJ2-3 TRBV30 . TGTGCCTGGAGTCCACCCCAGGCAGGTCGCACAGATACGCAGTATTTT CAWSPPQAGRTDTQYF
. 13 TRBJ2-5 TRBV30 TRBD2 TGTGCCTGCGGGACTAGCGGCCAAGAGACCCAGTACTTC CACGTSGQETQYF
. 14 TRBJ2-7 TRBV25-1 . TGTGCCAGCAGGAAACGGGAGAAGCGGTACGAGCAGTACTTC CASRKREKRYEQYF
. 14 TRBJ1-2 TRBV27 TRBD1 TGTGCCAGCAGTTCAGGGACAGGGCTCGGTGGCTACACCTTC CASSSGTGLGGYTF
. 15 TRBJ2-5 TRBV10-3 TRBD1 TGTGCCATCAGTGTAGGAACAGGGGGGCAAGAGACCCAGTACTTC CAISVGTGGQETQYF
. 15 TRBJ2-1 TRBV29-1 TRBD2 TGCAGCGTTCGTAGACTAGCGGATGAAGACAATGAGCAGTTCTTC CSVRRLADEDNEQFF
. 18 TRBJ2-7 TRBV11-2 TRBD1 TGTGCCAGCAGCCCTACGTCCCGGGACAGGGGGCGCGTGTACGAGCAGTACTTC CASSPTSRDRGRVYEQYF
. 14 TRBJ1-4 TRBV29-1 . TGCAGCGTTTTCGGTACAGGAACGGGTGAAAAACTGTTTTTT CSVFGTGTGEKLFF
. 13 TRBJ2-1 TRBV7-2 . TGTGCCAGCACCTATGAACTCTACAATGAGCAGTTCTTC CASTYELYNEQFF
once 13 TRBJ1-1 TRBV7-9 . TGTGCCAGCAGCTTAGGAGAGAACACTGAAGCTTTCTTT CASSLGENTEAFF
. 17 TRBJ1-1 TRBV28 TRBD1 TGTGCCAGCAGTCCCATCCTTGGACAGGGGGCGTACACTGAAGCTTTCTTT CASSPILGQGAYTEAFF
. 20 TRBJ1-5 TRBV6-1 . TGTGCCAGCAGTGTTGAACCCGCTACAGAACAGGGCGGCCCCGATCAGCCCCAGCATTTT CASSVEPATEQGGPDQPQHF
. 14 TRBJ1-1 TRBV6-5 . TGTGCCAGCAGCGTTGATCTACAGTCCACTGAAGCTTTCTTT CASSVDLQSTEAFF
. 13 TRBJ1-5 TRBV11-2 . TGTGCCAGCAGTCCTTCCCCGGGTCAGCCCCAGCATTTT CASSPSPGQPQHF
. 13 TRBJ2-7 TRBV5-1 TRBD2 TGCGCCAGCAGCTGGGGGGAGGGTAACGAGCAGTACTTC CASSWGEGNEQYF
. 15 TRBJ1-1 TRBV15 . TGTGCCACCAGCAGCACAGACAATATGAACACTGAAGCTTTCTTT CATSSTDNMNTEAFF